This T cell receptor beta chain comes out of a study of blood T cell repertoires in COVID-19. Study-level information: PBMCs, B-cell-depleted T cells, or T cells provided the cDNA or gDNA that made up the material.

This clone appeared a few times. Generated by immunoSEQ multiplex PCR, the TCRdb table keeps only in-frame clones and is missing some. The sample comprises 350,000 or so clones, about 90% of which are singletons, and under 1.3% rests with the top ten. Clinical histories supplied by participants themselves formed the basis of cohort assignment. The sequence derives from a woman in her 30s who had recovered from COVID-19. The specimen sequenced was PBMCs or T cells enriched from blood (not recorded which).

The CDR3: CASSLRRQDTYEQYF. The CDR3 DNA reads TGTGCCAGCAGCCTCCGACGACAGGACACCTACGAGCAGTACTTC. The chain has TRBV7-6 and TRBJ2-7; the D gene is possibly TRBD1 (6 bases). From germline, CDR1 is SGHVS and CDR2 FNYEAQ. The CDR3 covers 15 residues. Deletions cut 5 bases from V and 2 bases from J, with 16 bases between.